The 9 T cell receptor beta chains below were found in one sample sequenced in a study of blood T cells in healthy people across ages. Using a J-beta primer mix together with a sample-barcoded 5' primer, a second PCR was run for roughly 6 to 11 cycles. TCRdb re-called the 5' RACE reads with MiXCR, one entry per CDR3 protein. Here the sample spans about 680,000 distinct CDR3 sequences, around half being singletons. Source material: blood. The source is a woman between 55 and 75 years old in good health.

DNA of the CDR3: TGTGCCAGCAGCAAGGACAGGGGGATTGACGAGCAGTACTTC. Its protein product is CASSKDRGIDEQYF. The chain links TRBV7-2 to TRBJ2-7; 10 bases map to TRBD1. The CDR3 is 14 residues long. The J segment lost 5 bases and the V segment lost 5 bases, leaving 6 bases of the junction unmatched. CDR1 is SGHTA and CDR2 is FQGNSA in the germline V gene.

In its sample, this clonotype was seen a few times. This sequence joins TRBV2 and TRBJ2-5; 9 bases agree with TRBD2. Germline assignment: CDR1 SNHLY and CDR2 FYNNEI. With 4 bases clipped from V and 2 bases from J, the junction kept 8 bases outside the gene matches. The CDR3 is 16 residues long. CDR3 DNA: TGTGCCAGCAGTGTCCTTAGCGGGAGACGACAAGAGACCCAGTACTTC. Translated: CASSVLSGRRQETQYF.

The gene calls are TRBV2 and TRBJ1-2; D is ambiguous. CDR1 and CDR2 from the germline V gene are SNHLY and FYNNEI. V dropped 7 bases and J dropped 4 bases, with 16 bases sitting between them. The CDR3 spans 14 residues. The CDR3 DNA follows: TGTGCCAGCAAACCGCTAGGGATGAGCTATGGCTACACCTTC. Translating it yields CASKPLGMSYGYTF.

The J gene is TRBJ2-1, the V gene TRBV7-2; TRBD2 agrees at 7 bases. The CDR3 has 15 amino acids. The germline gives CDR1 SGHTA, CDR2 FQGNSA. V was pared by 3 bases and J by 0 bases, with 2 bases of the junction left unmatched. CDR3 coding DNA: TGTGCCAGCAGCTTCACTAGCGCCTCCTACAATGAGCAGTTCTTC. Amino acid sequence: CASSFTSASYNEQFF.

The chain joins TRBV24-1 to TRBJ1-2; TRBD1 matches 10 bases. The CDR3 sequence is 14 residues long. The V gene's germline CDR1 is KGHDR and CDR2 SFDVKD. The ends lost 6 bases at V and 7 bases at J; junction bases unmatched: 7. CDR3 amino acids: CATSPGTGVRGYTF. In nucleotides, the CDR3 is TGTGCCACCAGTCCCGGGACAGGGGTTCGTGGCTACACCTTC.

The gene calls are TRBV7-2 and TRBJ2-1; 7 bases are a match to TRBD2. Germline CDR1 is SGHTA and CDR2 is FQGNSA. The CDR3 sequence is 14 residues long. V shed 1 base, J shed 8 bases, and the junction held 5 bases outside the gene matches. This CDR3 reads CASSLEGLRDEQFF. Here the CDR3 DNA reads TGTGCCAGCAGCTTAGAGGGACTAAGGGATGAGCAGTTCTTC. Full variable domain (outside the CDR3, taken from reference TRBV7-2 and TRBJ2-1): GAGVSQSPSNKVTEKGKDVELRCDPISGHTALYWYRQSLGQGLEFLIYFQGNSAPDKSGLPSDRFSAERTGGSVSTLTIQRTQQEDSAVYLCASSLEGLRDEQFFGPGTRLTVL.

This chain uses TRBV7-9 with TRBJ2-3, with TRBD1 matching 9 bases. The CDR3 sequence is 19 residues long. Trimming at V came to 5 bases and at J to 5 bases, leaving 20 bases not matched to a gene. The germline V gene encodes CDR1 SEHNR and CDR2 FQNEAQ (reference sequence). The CDR3, as DNA: TGTGCCAGCAGCCTAACCGGGAGTTCCGGGACAGGGAAGAGAGATACGCAGTATTTT. Its translation: CASSLTGSSGTGKRDTQYF.

The chain is built from TRBV5-6 and TRBJ1-1, with D maybe TRBD1 (5 bases). V shed 3 bases and J shed 0 bases, with 12 bases lying between them. The CDR3 has 15 amino acids. Germline V lookup: CDR1 SGHDT, CDR2 YYEEEE. CDR3 sequence (DNA): TGTGCCAGCAGCTCGTTCTGGGGGGTGAACACTGAAGCTTTCTTT. Its protein is CASSSFWGVNTEAFF.

This clonotype was counted once. The CDR3 coding sequence is TGTGCCAGCAGCCCCTTAGCCGGGCCCCCCTACGAGCAGTACTTC. Translating it yields CASSPLAGPPYEQYF. V and J are TRBV7-8 and TRBJ2-7, with D uncertain. The germline V gene has CDR1 SGHVS and CDR2 FQNEAQ. The V gene lost 5 bases and the J gene lost 2 bases, with 16 bases spanning the gap. This CDR3 spans 15 amino acids.